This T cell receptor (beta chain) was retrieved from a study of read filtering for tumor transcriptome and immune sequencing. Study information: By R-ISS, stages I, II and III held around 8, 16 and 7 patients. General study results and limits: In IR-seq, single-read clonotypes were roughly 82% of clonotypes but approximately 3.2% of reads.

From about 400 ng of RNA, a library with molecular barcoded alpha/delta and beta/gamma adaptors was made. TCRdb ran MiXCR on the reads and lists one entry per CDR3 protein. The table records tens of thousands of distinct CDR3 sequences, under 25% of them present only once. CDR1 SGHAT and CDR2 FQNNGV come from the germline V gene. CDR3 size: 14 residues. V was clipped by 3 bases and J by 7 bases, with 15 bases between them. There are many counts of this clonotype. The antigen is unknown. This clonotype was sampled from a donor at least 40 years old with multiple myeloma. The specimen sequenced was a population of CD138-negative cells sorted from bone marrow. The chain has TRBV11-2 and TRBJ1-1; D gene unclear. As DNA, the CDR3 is TGTGCCAGCAGCTTCCCCTGGAACCGAAATGAAGCTTTCTTT. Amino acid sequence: CASSFPWNRNEAFF.